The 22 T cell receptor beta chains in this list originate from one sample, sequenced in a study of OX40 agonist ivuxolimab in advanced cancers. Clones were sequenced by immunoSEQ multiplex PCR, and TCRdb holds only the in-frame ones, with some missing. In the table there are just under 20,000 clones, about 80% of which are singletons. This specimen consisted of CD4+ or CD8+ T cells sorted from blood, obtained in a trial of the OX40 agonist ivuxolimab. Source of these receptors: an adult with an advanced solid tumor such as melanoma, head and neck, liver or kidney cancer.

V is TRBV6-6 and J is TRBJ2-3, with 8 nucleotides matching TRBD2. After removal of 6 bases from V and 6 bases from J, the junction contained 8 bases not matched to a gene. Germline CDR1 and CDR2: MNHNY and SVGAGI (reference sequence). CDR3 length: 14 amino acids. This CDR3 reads CASSHPSGPDTQYF. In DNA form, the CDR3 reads TGTGCCAGCAGCCATCCTAGCGGGCCCGATACGCAGTATTTT.

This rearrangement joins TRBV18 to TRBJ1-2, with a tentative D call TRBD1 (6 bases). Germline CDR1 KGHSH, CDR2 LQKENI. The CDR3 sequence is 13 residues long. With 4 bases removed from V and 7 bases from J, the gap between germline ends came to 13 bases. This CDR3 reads CASSRGAVGGYTF. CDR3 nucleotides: TGTGCCAGCTCACGGGGGGCTGTAGGTGGCTACACCTTC.

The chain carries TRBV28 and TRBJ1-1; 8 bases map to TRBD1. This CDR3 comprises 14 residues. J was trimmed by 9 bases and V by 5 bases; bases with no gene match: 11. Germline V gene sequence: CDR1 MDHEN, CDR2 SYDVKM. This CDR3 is CASSPGTGKTKAFF. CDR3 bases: TGTGCCAGCAGTCCCGGGACAGGCAAAACTAAAGCTTTCTTT.

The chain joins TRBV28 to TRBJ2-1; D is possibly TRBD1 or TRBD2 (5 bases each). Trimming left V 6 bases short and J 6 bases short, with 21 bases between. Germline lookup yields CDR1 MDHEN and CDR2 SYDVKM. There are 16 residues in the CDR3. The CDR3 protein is CASSLAGAGTPNEQFF. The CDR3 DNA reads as TGTGCCAGCAGCCTAGCCGGGGCAGGCACCCCCAATGAGCAGTTCTTC.

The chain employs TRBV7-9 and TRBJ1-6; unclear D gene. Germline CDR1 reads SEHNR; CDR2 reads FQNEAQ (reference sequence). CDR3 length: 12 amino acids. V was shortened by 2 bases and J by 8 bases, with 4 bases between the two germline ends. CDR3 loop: CASSLNYSPLHF. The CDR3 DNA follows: TGTGCCAGCAGCTTAAATTATTCACCCCTCCACTTT.

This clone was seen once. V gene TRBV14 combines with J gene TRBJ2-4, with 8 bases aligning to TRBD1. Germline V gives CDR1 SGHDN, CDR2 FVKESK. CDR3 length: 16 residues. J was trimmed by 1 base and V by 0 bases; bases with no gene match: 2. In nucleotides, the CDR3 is TGTGCCAGCAGCCAAGATAACAGGGGGGCCAAAAACATTCAGTACTTC. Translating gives CASSQDNRGAKNIQYF.

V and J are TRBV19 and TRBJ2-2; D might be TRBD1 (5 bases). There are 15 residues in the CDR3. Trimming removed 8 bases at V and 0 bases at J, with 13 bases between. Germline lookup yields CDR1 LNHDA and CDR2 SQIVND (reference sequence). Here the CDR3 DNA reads TGTGCCAGTTCCCAGTGGACACCGAACACCGGGGAGCTGTTTTTT. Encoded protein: CASSQWTPNTGELFF.

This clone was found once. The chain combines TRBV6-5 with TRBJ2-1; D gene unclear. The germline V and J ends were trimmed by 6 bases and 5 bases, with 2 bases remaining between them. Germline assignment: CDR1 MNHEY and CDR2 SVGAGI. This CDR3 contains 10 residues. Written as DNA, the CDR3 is TGTGCCAGCAGAGACAATGAGCAGTTCTTC. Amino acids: CASRDNEQFF.

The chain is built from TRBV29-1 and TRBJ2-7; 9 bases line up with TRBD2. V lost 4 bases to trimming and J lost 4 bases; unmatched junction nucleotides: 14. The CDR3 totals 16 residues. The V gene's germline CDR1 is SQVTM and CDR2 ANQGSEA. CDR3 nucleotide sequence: TGCAGCGTTGCGGGGATACCGGGACTAGCTCTATACGAGCAGTACTTC. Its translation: CSVAGIPGLALYEQYF.

The CDR3 DNA is TGTGCCAGCAGGGGCAGGGGTTGGACTGAAGCTTTCTTT. It is translated as CASRGRGWTEAFF. The V and J genes are TRBV6-5 and TRBJ1-1; D perhaps matches TRBD1 (6 bases). CDR1 MNHEY and CDR2 SVGAGI come from the germline V gene. The CDR3 covers 13 residues. Trimming took 6 bases from V and 5 from J, leaving 13 bases between them.

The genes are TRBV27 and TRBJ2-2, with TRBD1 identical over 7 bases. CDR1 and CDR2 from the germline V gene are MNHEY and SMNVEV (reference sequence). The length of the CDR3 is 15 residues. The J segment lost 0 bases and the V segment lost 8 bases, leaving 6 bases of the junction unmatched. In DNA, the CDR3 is TGTGCCAGCCGGCCCGGGACAGCGAACACCGGGGAGCTGTTTTTT. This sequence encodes CASRPGTANTGELFF.

The CDR3 bases are TGCGCCAGCAGCCTAGCGGGGCGGGGTTTTGAGACCCAGTACTTC. This encodes CASSLAGRGFETQYF. The J gene is TRBJ2-5, the V gene TRBV5-1, with 9 positions matching TRBD2. With 4 bases clipped from V and 5 bases from J, the junction kept 9 bases outside the gene matches. The germline gives CDR1 SGHRS, CDR2 YFSETQ. The CDR3 consists of 15 residues.

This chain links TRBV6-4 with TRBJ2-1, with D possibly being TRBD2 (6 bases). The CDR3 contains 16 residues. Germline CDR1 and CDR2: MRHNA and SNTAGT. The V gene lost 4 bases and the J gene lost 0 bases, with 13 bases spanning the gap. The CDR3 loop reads CASSVLSGSSYNEQFF. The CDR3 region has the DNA TGTGCCAGCAGTGTCCTTAGCGGAAGCTCCTACAATGAGCAGTTCTTC.

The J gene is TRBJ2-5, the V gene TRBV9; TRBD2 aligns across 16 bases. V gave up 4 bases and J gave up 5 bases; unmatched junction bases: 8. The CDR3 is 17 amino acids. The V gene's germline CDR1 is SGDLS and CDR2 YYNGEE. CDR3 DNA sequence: TGTGCCAGCAGCCCGGGACTAGCGGGAGGGCGGGTCGAGACCCAGTACTTC. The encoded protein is CASSPGLAGGRVETQYF.

For the CDR3, the DNA is TGTGCCAGCAGGCAAGGGACGGGGCATGGCTACACCTTC. Protein sequence: CASRQGTGHGYTF. The chain carries TRBV7-2 and TRBJ1-2; tentative D call: TRBD1 (5 bases). Deletions cut 6 bases from V and 6 bases from J, with 14 bases between. CDR1 is SGHTA, CDR2 FQGNSA, per germline. This CDR3 contains 13 residues. Full variable domain (rest looked up from reference TRBV7-2 and TRBJ1-2): GAGVSQSPSNKVTEKGKDVELRCDPISGHTALYWYRQSLGQGLEFLIYFQGNSAPDKSGLPSDRFSAERTGGSVSTLTIQRTQQEDSAVYLCASRQGTGHGYTFGSGTRLTVV.

The CDR3 coding sequence is TGTGCCACCAGCAGAGATGTCGTCCAGTTCCAGTACTTC. This codes for CATSRDVVQFQYF. The gene calls are TRBV15 and TRBJ2-5; D not certain. V lost 0 bases and J lost 10, with 12 bases in between. The CDR3 consists of 13 residues. The germline V gene encodes CDR1 LNHNV and CDR2 YYDKDF (reference sequence).

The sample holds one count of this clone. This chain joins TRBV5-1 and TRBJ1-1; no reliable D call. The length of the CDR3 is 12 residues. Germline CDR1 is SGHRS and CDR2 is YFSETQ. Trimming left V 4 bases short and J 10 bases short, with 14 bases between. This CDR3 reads CASSPGVSGAFF. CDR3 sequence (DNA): TGCGCCAGCAGCCCCGGGGTGTCTGGAGCTTTCTTT.

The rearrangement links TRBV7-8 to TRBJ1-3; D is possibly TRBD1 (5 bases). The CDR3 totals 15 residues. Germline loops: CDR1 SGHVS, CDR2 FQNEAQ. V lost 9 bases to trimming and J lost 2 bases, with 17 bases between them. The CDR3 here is CAREGLQGTGNTIYF. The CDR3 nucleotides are TGTGCCAGAGAGGGGTTGCAGGGAACTGGAAACACCATATATTTT.

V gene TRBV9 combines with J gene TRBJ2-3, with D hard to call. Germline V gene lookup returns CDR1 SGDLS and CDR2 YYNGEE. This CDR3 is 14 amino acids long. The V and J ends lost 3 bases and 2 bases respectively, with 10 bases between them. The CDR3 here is CASSEEGLTDTQYF. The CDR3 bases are TGTGCCAGCAGCGAGGAAGGCCTCACAGATACGCAGTATTTT.

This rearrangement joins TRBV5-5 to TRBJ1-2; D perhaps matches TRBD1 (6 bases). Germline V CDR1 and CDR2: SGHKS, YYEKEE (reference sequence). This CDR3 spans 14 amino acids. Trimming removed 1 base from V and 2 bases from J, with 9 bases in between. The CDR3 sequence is CASSLSDSNYGYTF. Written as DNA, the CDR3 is TGTGCCAGCAGCTTGTCGGACAGCAACTATGGCTACACCTTC.

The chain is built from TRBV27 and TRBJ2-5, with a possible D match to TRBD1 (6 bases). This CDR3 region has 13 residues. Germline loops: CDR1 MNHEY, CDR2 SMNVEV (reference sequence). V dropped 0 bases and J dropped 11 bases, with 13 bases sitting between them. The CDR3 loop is CASSLSVNREQYF. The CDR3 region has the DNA TGTGCCAGCAGTTTATCCGTCAACAGGGAACAGTACTTC.

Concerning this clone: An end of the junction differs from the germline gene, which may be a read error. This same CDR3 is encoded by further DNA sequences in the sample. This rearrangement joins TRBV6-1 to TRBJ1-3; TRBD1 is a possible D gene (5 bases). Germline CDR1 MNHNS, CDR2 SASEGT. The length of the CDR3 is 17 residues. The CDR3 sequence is CASSGGLRGRTGNTIYF. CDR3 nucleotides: TGTGCCAGCAGTGGCGGATTGAGGGGACGTACTGGGAACACCATATATTTT.